Following are 18 T cell receptor beta chains from one sample sequenced in a study of cytomegalovirus exposure and HLA in healthy donors. PCR amplification relied on 60 Vbeta primers (plus 13 Jbeta primers). The data were produced by immunoSEQ multiplex PCR, yet TCRdb's version contains in-frame clones alone and is incomplete. Found here are about 240,000 clones, 70% to 90% of them singletons; the top ten hold 7% to 9%. The sequencing input was PBMCs. Every receptor here comes from a woman between 55 and 75 years old in good health and CMV-seropositive.

V usage is TRBV6-1 and J usage is TRBJ1-2, with 9 bases lining up with TRBD1. This CDR3 has 16 amino acids. With V trimmed by 0 bases and J by 8 bases, 10 bases remained unmatched. CDR1 and CDR2 (germline): MNHNS, SASEGT. The DNA of the CDR3 is TGTGCCAGCAGTGAAGCGCTTCGGGACAGGGTCCAGGGCTACACCTTC. Protein sequence: CASSEALRDRVQGYTF.

This clone came up once. DNA for the CDR3: TGTGCCACCAGCAGAGCGCAGGGACAAAGTGAAAAACTGTTTTTT. This codes for CATSRAQGQSEKLFF. This chain joins TRBV15 and TRBJ1-4; D might be TRBD1 (6 bases). Germline CDR1 and CDR2: LNHNV and YYDKDF (reference sequence). This CDR3 region has 15 residues. The V and J ends lost 1 base and 7 bases respectively, with 13 bases between them.

The V gene is TRBV5-1, the J gene TRBJ2-2; 7 positions agree with TRBD2. With 4 bases clipped from V and 4 bases from J, the junction kept 10 bases outside the gene matches. CDR1 is SGHRS, CDR2 YFSETQ, per germline. The CDR3 runs to 16 residues. In DNA form, the CDR3 reads TGCGCCAGCAGCCCCGTTGCGGCGGGAGTCACCGGGGAGCTGTTTTTT. Residues: CASSPVAAGVTGELFF.

The chain recombines TRBV21-1 with TRBJ1-2; no check of the table's D call, TRBD1, against the DNA was made. TRBV21-1 is marked as a pseudogene. This CDR3 spans 14 amino acids. In DNA form, the CDR3 reads TGTGCCAGCAGCCTAGGACAGGGAAAATATGGCTACACCTTC. It specifies CASSLGQGKYGYTF.

The gene calls are TRBV29-1 and TRBJ2-3, with a weak D call TRBD2 (6 bases). Germline CDR1 and CDR2: SQVTM and ANQGSEA. The CDR3 runs 14 residues. V lost 4 bases, J lost 2 bases, and 13 bases lay in between. DNA for the CDR3: TGCAGCGTTGCCCCGGGACTCTCCACAGATACGCAGTATTTT. It codes for CSVAPGLSTDTQYF.

V is TRBV19 and J is TRBJ1-1, with TRBD1 matching over 7 bases. The CDR3 contains 15 residues. From germline, CDR1 is LNHDA and CDR2 SQIVND (reference sequence). With 10 bases clipped from V and 5 bases from J, the junction kept 16 bases outside the gene matches. CDR3 DNA sequence: TGTGCCACGGAACGACAGGGTGGTCCCTTGACTGAAGCTTTCTTT. This translates into CATERQGGPLTEAFF.

The chain recombines TRBV5-1 with TRBJ2-1; D perhaps matches TRBD1 (5 bases). CDR1 and CDR2 from the germline V gene are SGHRS and YFSETQ. The CDR3 is 13 residues long. Trimming stripped 2 bases from V and 10 bases from J, with 13 bases between. The DNA for the CDR3 is TGCGCCAGCAGCTTTAGTCCCGACAGAGAGCAGTTCTTC. Translated: CASSFSPDREQFF. Based on the CDR3 plus reference TRBV5-1 and TRBJ2-1, the full variable domain is KAGVTQTPRYLIKTRGQQVTLSCSPISGHRSVSWYQQTPGQGLQFLFEYFSETQRNKGNFPGRFSGRQFSNSRSEMNVSTLELGDSALYLCASSFSPDREQFFGPGTRLTVL.

The table lists this clone with a few counts. This rearrangement joins TRBV5-1 to TRBJ2-7, with D tentatively TRBD2 (5 bases). From germline, CDR1 is SGHRS and CDR2 YFSETQ. The CDR3 sequence is 13 residues long. Deletions cut 6 bases from V and 4 bases from J, with 14 bases between. In DNA, the CDR3 is TGCGCCAGCAAGAAAGCGGTAGAATACGAGCAGTACTTC. This codes for CASKKAVEYEQYF.

The rearrangement links TRBV19 to TRBJ2-1, with D possibly being TRBD2 (5 bases). This CDR3 region has 13 residues. V shed 5 bases and J shed 9 bases, with 14 bases lying between them. Germline CDR1 and CDR2: LNHDA and SQIVND (reference sequence). The CDR3 sequence is CASSGGRNGEQFF. As DNA, the CDR3 is TGTGCCAGTAGTGGAGGACGGAACGGTGAGCAGTTCTTC.

In regard to this clone: The sample has other DNA sequences that encode this CDR3 too. The chain links TRBV2 to TRBJ2-7, with a tentative D call TRBD2 (5 bases). The germline V and J ends were trimmed by 7 bases and 3 bases, with 7 bases remaining between them. The V gene's germline CDR1 is SNHLY and CDR2 FYNNEI. The CDR3 spans 11 residues. This chain's CDR3 is CASTGDYEQYF. DNA for the CDR3: TGTGCCAGCACCGGGGACTACGAGCAGTACTTC. The complete variable domain, with remaining parts taken from reference TRBV2 and TRBJ2-7, reads EPEVTQTPSHQVTQMGQEVILRCVPISNHLYFYWYRQILGQKVEFLVSFYNNEISEKSEIFDDQFSVERPDGSNFTLKIRSTKLEDSAMYFCASTGDYEQYFGPGTRLTVT.

This chain links TRBV5-6 with TRBJ2-1; possible D gene TRBD2, 7 bases. The CDR3 has 14 amino acids. Per germline, CDR1 SGHDT and CDR2 YYEEEE. Trimming took 4 bases from V and 10 from J, leaving 18 bases between them. CDR3 loop: CASSPGGGGREQFF. The CDR3 DNA follows: TGTGCCAGCAGCCCCGGCGGCGGGGGCAGGGAGCAGTTCTTC.

The V gene is TRBV7-8, the J gene TRBJ2-1; perhaps TRBD2 as D (5 bases). V lost 7 bases and J 10 bases, leaving 20 bases between the germline ends. Per germline, CDR1 SGHVS and CDR2 FQNEAQ. This CDR3 has 14 amino acids. The CDR3 loop is CASTSGSPMVEQFF. CDR3 nucleotide sequence: TGTGCCAGCACAAGCGGATCCCCGATGGTGGAGCAGTTCTTC.

The rearrangement links TRBV7-9 to TRBJ2-5; 15 bases are shared with TRBD2. Germline trimming cut 5 bases from V and 4 bases from J; bases unmatched to any gene: 8. Per germline, CDR1 SEHNR and CDR2 FQNEAQ (reference sequence). The CDR3 sequence is 17 residues long. The CDR3 DNA reads TGTGCCAGCAGCAAGGACCTGGGACTAGCGGGAGGAGAGACCCAGTACTTC. Its protein is CASSKDLGLAGGETQYF.

CDR3 in amino acids: CASSRTVYSNQPQHF. In nucleotides, the CDR3 is TGTGCCAGTAGCCGGACAGTTTATAGCAATCAGCCCCAGCATTTT. The chain links TRBV19 to TRBJ1-5, with D perhaps TRBD1 (6 bases). Per germline, CDR1 LNHDA and CDR2 SQIVND (reference sequence). This CDR3 spans 15 amino acids. V was trimmed by 6 bases and J by 0 bases, leaving 12 bases between them.

The chain joins TRBV5-1 to TRBJ1-3; D gene unclear. Per germline, CDR1 SGHRS and CDR2 YFSETQ. This CDR3 has 15 amino acids. Deletions cut 4 bases from V and 0 bases from J, with 11 bases between. CDR3 nucleotides: TGCGCCAGCAGCACAGACACCTACTCTGGAAACACCATATATTTT. This encodes CASSTDTYSGNTIYF. Variable domain in full (rest from reference TRBV5-1 and TRBJ1-3): KAGVTQTPRYLIKTRGQQVTLSCSPISGHRSVSWYQQTPGQGLQFLFEYFSETQRNKGNFPGRFSGRQFSNSRSEMNVSTLELGDSALYLCASSTDTYSGNTIYFGEGSWLTVV.

The sample holds a few counts of this clone. The CDR3 is CASSLTGTNTEAFF. CDR3 nucleotides: TGCGCCAGCAGCTTAACCGGGACAAACACTGAAGCTTTCTTT. The chain combines TRBV5-1 with TRBJ1-1; D possibly corresponds to TRBD1 (6 bases). CDR1 SGHRS and CDR2 YFSETQ come from the germline V gene. V lost 2 bases to trimming and J lost 2 bases, with 10 bases between them. This CDR3 is built from 14 residues.

The V and J genes are TRBV28 and TRBJ2-2, with 7 bases aligning to TRBD2. The V gene end was trimmed by 8 bases and the J gene end by 5 bases; junction bases not matched to a gene: 8. The CDR3 is 14 residues long. Germline V lookup: CDR1 MDHEN, CDR2 SYDVKM. The CDR3 loop is CASLRTRSTGELFF. The CDR3 DNA sequence: TGTGCCAGCTTGAGGACTAGATCAACCGGGGAGCTGTTTTTT.

The chain recombines TRBV7-9 with TRBJ2-3, with D hard to call. Germline V gene data show CDR1 as SEHNR and CDR2 as FQNEAQ (reference sequence). The CDR3 is 14 residues long. V shed 5 bases and J shed 1 base, with 10 bases lying between them. The CDR3 nucleotides read TGTGCCAGCAGCCACCGTCAGGGCACAGATACGCAGTATTTT. Amino acid sequence: CASSHRQGTDTQYF.